What follows are 21 T cell receptor beta chains derived from one specimen sequenced in a study of T-cell reconstitution after alpha-beta-depleted transplantation in children. Preparation of the TCRbeta library used unique molecular identifiers. One entry per CDR3 protein, called by TCRdb with MiXCR from the PCR reads. Of a few hundred thousand distinct CDR3 sequences listed, 27% are singletons. This specimen consisted of PBMCs, obtained before TCRalphabeta/CD19-depleted stem cell transplant. The receptors shown here come from a boy less than two years old with Wiskott-Aldrich syndrome, due to receive a stem cell transplant.

A few counts support this clonotype. This rearrangement joins TRBV29-1 to TRBJ2-3; 10 bases fit TRBD2. V trimming: 3 bases; J trimming: 3 bases; junction bases outside the gene matches: 3. Germline V gene data show CDR1 as SQVTM and CDR2 as ANQGSEA. The CDR3 covers 14 residues. CDR3 residues: CSVEASGRTDTQYF. The CDR3 DNA sequence: TGCAGCGTTGAGGCTAGCGGGAGAACAGATACGCAGTATTTT.

The chain employs TRBV28 and TRBJ2-7; D ambiguous. In germline, CDR1 is MDHEN, CDR2 SYDVKM. Trimming removed 3 bases at V and 3 bases at J, with 9 bases between. This CDR3 comprises 13 residues. CDR3 sequence reads: CASSFANNYEQYF. In DNA, the CDR3 is TGTGCCAGCAGTTTCGCAAATAACTACGAGCAGTACTTC.

The gene calls are TRBV5-1 and TRBJ1-1; 8 bases agree with TRBD1. The CDR3 consists of 14 residues. J was trimmed by 4 bases and V by 0 bases; bases with no gene match: 2. Germline V lookup: CDR1 SGHRS, CDR2 YFSETQ. Here the CDR3 DNA reads TGCGCCAGCAGCTTGGTCGACAGGGGCACTGAAGCTTTCTTT. Protein: CASSLVDRGTEAFF.

The chain joins TRBV21-1 to TRBJ2-2; the listed D gene, TRBD2, was not tested against the DNA. TRBV21-1 is recorded as a pseudogene. CDR3 length: 20 residues. The CDR3 DNA sequence: TGTGCCAGCAGCGGGGGGTCAGAACCCAGAAGCGGGAGGAACACCGGGGAGCTGTTTTTT. The encoded protein is CASSGGSEPRSGRNTGELFF.

The chain recombines TRBV5-1 with TRBJ2-2; perhaps TRBD1 as D (6 bases). Germline CDR1 and CDR2: SGHRS and YFSETQ. The CDR3 length is 15 residues. V was shortened by 2 bases and J by 0 bases, with 8 bases between the two germline ends. CDR3 sequence reads: CASSFQGTNTGELFF. The CDR3 nucleotides are TGCGCCAGCAGCTTTCAGGGGACGAACACCGGGGAGCTGTTTTTT.

The CDR3 here is CASSLGRIAGKETQYF. The CDR3 nucleotides read TGCGCCAGCAGCTTGGGGAGAATAGCGGGAAAAGAGACCCAGTACTTC. The chain uses TRBV5-1 and TRBJ2-5; 8 positions match TRBD2. V lost 0 bases and J lost 3; bases outside the gene matches: 7. The V gene's germline CDR1 is SGHRS and CDR2 YFSETQ. The CDR3 length is 16 residues.

This clonotype was observed a handful of times. The genes are TRBV10-3 and TRBJ2-7, with a possible D match to TRBD1 (6 bases). Between the trimmed V and J ends, which lost 0 bases and 0 bases, there was a span of 9 bases. Germline loops: CDR1 ENHRY, CDR2 SYGVKD. This CDR3 comprises 15 residues. The CDR3 nucleotides read TGTGCCATCAGTGAGTCCCAGGGGACCTCCTACGAGCAGTACTTC. It codes for CAISESQGTSYEQYF.

The genes are TRBV7-9 and TRBJ2-1, with 8 bases lining up with TRBD2. The germline V gene has CDR1 SEHNR and CDR2 FQNEAQ (reference sequence). The CDR3 has 14 residues. J lost 6 bases, V lost 1 base, and 2 bases had no gene match. CDR3 residues: CASSLEAGANEQFF. The DNA for the CDR3 is TGTGCCAGCAGCTTAGAAGCGGGGGCCAATGAGCAGTTCTTC.

This sequence joins TRBV5-6 and TRBJ2-7; D not resolved. The ends were cut back, 2 bases at V and 4 bases at J, with 22 bases in the middle. The CDR3 consists of 17 residues. The germline V gene encodes CDR1 SGHDT and CDR2 YYEEEE. CDR3 region: CASSLRAGPTLGYEQYF. In nucleotides, the CDR3 is TGTGCCAGCAGCTTAAGGGCAGGTCCTACCCTGGGATACGAGCAGTACTTC.

This clonotype occurred a few times. The rearrangement links TRBV10-3 to TRBJ2-7, with 8 bases identical to TRBD2. Germline V CDR1 and CDR2: ENHRY, SYGVKD. V lost 4 bases, J lost 2 bases, and 4 bases stayed unmatched. This CDR3 is built from 14 residues. The CDR3, as DNA: TGTGCCATCAGTGCAACAGCGGGGGCCTACGAGCAGTACTTC. It specifies CAISATAGAYEQYF.

The genes are TRBV28 and TRBJ1-2; D unresolved. The CDR3 covers 13 residues. Between the trimmed V and J ends, which lost 2 bases and 2 bases, there was a span of 6 bases. Per germline, CDR1 MDHEN and CDR2 SYDVKM. The CDR3 bases are TGTGCCAGCAGTTTAATGGGGAACTATGGCTACACCTTC. It encodes CASSLMGNYGYTF.

The sample holds a few counts of this clonotype. The rearrangement joins TRBV2 to TRBJ2-7; possible D gene TRBD1, 6 bases. The CDR3 covers 14 residues. With 7 bases removed from V and 2 bases from J, the gap between germline ends came to 15 bases. Germline V gene lookup returns CDR1 SNHLY and CDR2 FYNNEI. The CDR3 DNA reads as TGTGCCAGCAAGCGGTTCAGGGGAACCTACGAGCAGTACTTC. Encoded protein: CASKRFRGTYEQYF.

The sample holds a few counts of this clonotype. J is TRBJ2-1 and V is TRBV28; 7 bases match TRBD2. This CDR3 comprises 16 residues. The germline V gene encodes CDR1 MDHEN and CDR2 SYDVKM. The V segment lost 4 bases and the J segment 2 bases; nucleotides outside the gene matches: 8. The DNA of the CDR3 is TGTGCCAGCAGTTCACTCGCTAGCGGAACCTACAATGAGCAGTTCTTC. Translation gives CASSSLASGTYNEQFF.

This clonotype turned up a few times. The chain uses TRBV12-3 or TRBV12-4 and TRBJ2-1; the match to TRBD2 covers 9 bases. V gave up 7 bases and J gave up 9 bases; unmatched junction bases: 10. The CDR3 loop spans 14 amino acids. Written as DNA, the CDR3 is TGTGCCAGCATCGTTAACGCGGGGGGGACTGAGCAGTTCTTC. Translation gives CASIVNAGGTEQFF.

In this sample, this clonotype turned up once. V is TRBV5-1 and J is TRBJ2-1; 9 bases align to TRBD2. The germline CDR1 and CDR2 sequences are SGHRS and YFSETQ. Trimming cost V 0 bases and J 7 bases; bases outside gene matches: 8. CDR3 length: 16 residues. As DNA, the CDR3 is TGCGCCAGCAGCTTGGTAGTAGCGGGAGTAGAGAATGAGCAGTTCTTC. Encoded protein: CASSLVVAGVENEQFF.

This clonotype was seen a few times. The gene calls are TRBV10-3 and TRBJ1-3; no clear D. CDR1 is ENHRY, CDR2 SYGVKD, per germline. Trimming removed 6 bases from V and 0 bases from J, with 9 bases in between. This CDR3 has 14 residues. CDR3 in amino acids: CAISTSDSGNTIYF. In nucleotides, the CDR3 is TGTGCCATCAGCACGTCCGACTCTGGAAACACCATATATTTT.

The CDR3 sequence is CASSQANLGQETQYF. The CDR3 region has the DNA TGCGCCAGCAGCCAAGCCAACCTAGGCCAAGAGACCCAGTACTTC. The V and J genes are TRBV4-1 and TRBJ2-5; D is unresolved. The CDR3 runs 15 residues. Trimming took 1 base from V and 1 from J, leaving 10 bases between them. Germline V gene lookup returns CDR1 MGHRA and CDR2 YSYEKL.

The chain employs TRBV15 and TRBJ2-3, with a possible D match to TRBD1 (5 bases). V was pared by 0 bases and J by 5 bases, with 12 bases between. This CDR3 contains 15 residues. The germline V gene encodes CDR1 LNHNV and CDR2 YYDKDF (reference sequence). CDR3 region: CATSRDRQGEDTQYF. The CDR3 DNA reads TGTGCCACCAGCAGAGATCGGCAGGGTGAAGATACGCAGTATTTT.

This clonotype occurred a few times. The V gene is TRBV4-2, the J gene TRBJ2-7; 7 nucleotides line up with TRBD2. Germline V lookup: CDR1 LGHNA, CDR2 YNFKEQ. V lost 1 base and J lost 3; bases outside the gene matches: 3. This CDR3 region has 14 residues. The CDR3 coding sequence is TGTGCCAGCAGCCAAGCGGGAGGCCGCTACGAGCAGTACTTC. Translating gives CASSQAGGRYEQYF.

This clonotype was observed a handful of times. The J gene is TRBJ2-3, the V gene TRBV20-1; D is undetermined. The CDR3 loop spans 13 amino acids. Germline V gene sequence: CDR1 DFQATT, CDR2 SNEGSKA (reference sequence). The V end lost 5 bases, the J end lost 4 bases, and 13 bases lay between the germline ends. The CDR3 spells CSASPGPADTQYF. CDR3 in DNA: TGCAGTGCTTCCCCCGGACCCGCAGATACGCAGTATTTT.

This clonotype was recorded a few times. J is TRBJ1-4 and V is TRBV2; D gene unclear. This CDR3 spans 17 amino acids. Germline V CDR1 and CDR2: SNHLY, FYNNEI. V gave up 3 bases and J gave up 4 bases, with 18 bases separating them. CDR3 amino acids: CASSDFRPRFDNEKLFF. The CDR3 DNA reads TGTGCCAGCAGTGACTTCCGACCCAGGTTTGATAATGAAAAACTGTTTTTT.